This T cell receptor beta chain was found in a study of control samples from healthy donors and cancer patients. The germline V and J ends were trimmed by 5 bases and 0 bases, with 10 bases remaining between them. Germline values: CDR1 SGHTA, CDR2 FQGNSA. The length of the CDR3 is 14 residues. Clones were sequenced by immunoSEQ multiplex PCR, and TCRdb holds only the in-frame ones, with some missing. This repertoire shows around 150,000 clones, approximately 91% found once; its top ten account for less than 5.5%. The source of this sequence is a man younger than 40 in good health. The chain couples TRBV7-2 to TRBJ1-1; D is undetermined. What was sequenced was blood. For the CDR3, the DNA is TGTGCCAGCAGCATAAAGATGATGAACACTGAAGCTTTCTTT. This translates into CASSIKMMNTEAFF.